One and the same sample provided the 8 T cell receptor beta chains below, sequenced in a study of T-cell memory formation after mild COVID-19 (dated by TCRdb to the early 2020s). Library generation was performed with 5' RACE. The sequencing machine was an Illumina NovaSeq 6000. TCRdb reworked the public reads: Q25 trimming with fastp, MiXCR clone assembly, productive beta chains retained. One record per CDR3 amino acid sequence lists the most common genes and DNA. The sample table holds roughly 610,000 distinct CDR3 sequences, of which 15% to 20% were seen once. The ten largest account for roughly 8.2% of the sample. Source material: PBMCs or a T cell subset sorted from them (not recorded which). Source of these receptors: an adult woman who had mild COVID-19 (a few samples of this study predate the infection). The sample titles of this study are shuffled in the database, so cell type and time point are left out; the donor was told from shared clones.

This clonotype was seen a few times. CDR3 nucleotides: TGTGCCAGCAGCTTCGGCGGGGACAATCAGCCCCAGCATTTT. Translation: CASSFGGDNQPQHF. The chain recombines TRBV7-6 with TRBJ1-5, with D uncertain. This CDR3 spans 14 amino acids. Trimming took off 3 bases at V and 3 bases at J, with 9 bases between the two ends. From germline, CDR1 is SGHVS and CDR2 FNYEAQ.

This clonotype was counted a few times. The gene calls are TRBV12-3 or TRBV12-4 and TRBJ2-2; D gene uncertain. With 2 bases removed from V and 0 bases from J, the gap between germline ends came to 7 bases. This CDR3 spans 15 amino acids. The CDR3, as DNA: TGTGCCAGCAGTTTACTGGGATCGAACACCGGGGAGCTGTTTTTT. As protein: CASSLLGSNTGELFF.

This clonotype has a handful of counts. The J gene is TRBJ1-2, the V gene TRBV6-2 or TRBV6-3; D is undetermined. V was pared by 6 bases and J by 3 bases, with 8 bases between. The germline V gene encodes CDR1 MNHEY and CDR2 SVGEGT. The CDR3 consists of 12 residues. CDR3 loop: CASRHPDYGYTF. The CDR3 region has the DNA TGTGCCAGCAGACACCCGGACTATGGCTACACCTTC.

This clonotype showed up many times. This chain uses TRBV5-5 with TRBJ2-1, with D unclear. Germline CDR1 is SGHKS and CDR2 is YYEKEE (reference sequence). This CDR3 has 16 amino acids. V lost 0 bases and J 2 bases, leaving 12 bases between the germline ends. The CDR3 here is CASSLVVGIAYNEQFF. CDR3 in DNA: TGTGCCAGCAGCTTGGTAGTGGGTATCGCCTACAATGAGCAGTTCTTC.

The V call is TRBV24-1, the J call TRBJ2-1; tentatively, D is TRBD2 (5 bases). The CDR3 length is 11 residues. Germline V lookup: CDR1 KGHDR, CDR2 SFDVKD. V was trimmed by 7 bases and J by 10 bases, leaving 10 bases between them. The CDR3, as DNA: TGTGCCACCAGCCGAGAGGGCGAGCAGTTCTTC. Translated, it gives CATSREGEQFF.

V and J are TRBV21-1 and TRBJ1-4; TRBD1, the table's D call, lacks a check against the DNA. TRBV21-1 is annotated as a pseudogene. The CDR3 runs 17 residues. CDR3 region: CASSKTIIQGSNEKLFF. In nucleotides, the CDR3 is TGTGCCAGCAGCAAAACCATAATACAGGGGTCTAATGAAAAACTGTTTTTT.

This CDR3 is CATSDLAGTDTQYF. The DNA of the CDR3 is TGTGCCACCAGTGATCTAGCGGGCACAGATACGCAGTATTTT. This chain connects TRBV24-1 to TRBJ2-3, with 7 bases aligning to TRBD2. V lost 3 bases to trimming and J lost 1 base; unmatched junction nucleotides: 0. Germline-derived CDR1 and CDR2 are KGHDR and SFDVKD. This CDR3 has 14 amino acids.

This chain uses TRBV3-1 with TRBJ2-2, with TRBD2 identical over 7 bases. V trimming: 4 bases; J trimming: 1 base; junction bases outside the gene matches: 9. This CDR3 has 17 residues. Germline loops: CDR1 LGHDT, CDR2 YNNKEL (reference sequence). CDR3 DNA sequence: TGTGCCAGCAGCCCCCGAAGGGCGGGAGAGAACACCGGGGAGCTGTTTTTT. Translation gives CASSPRRAGENTGELFF.